Following are 10 T cell receptor beta chains from one sample sequenced in a study of T cell responses to AZD1222 COVID-19 vaccine. The protocol was immunoSEQ multiplex PCR, while the TCRdb copy is restricted to in-frame clones and leaves out a portion. The sample contains 120,000 or so clones, approximately 88% of which appear only once. The source was peripheral blood, collected on day 0 of AZD1222 vaccination. Every receptor here comes from an adult in good health.

V and J are TRBV27 and TRBJ2-3, with no clear D. The CDR3 is 13 residues long. CDR1 is MNHEY and CDR2 is SMNVEV in the germline V gene (reference sequence). Trimming took off 4 bases at V and 5 bases at J, with 10 bases between the two ends. This chain's CDR3 is CASSSRLRDTQYF. CDR3 sequence (DNA): TGTGCCAGCAGTTCTAGGCTTCGAGATACGCAGTATTTT.

The rearrangement joins TRBV19 to TRBJ2-2; D might be TRBD1 (5 bases). The CDR3 spans 14 residues. Germline V gives CDR1 LNHDA, CDR2 SQIVND (reference sequence). V lost 3 bases to trimming and J lost 3 bases, with 8 bases between them. CDR3 residues: CASSIRTYTGELFF. The CDR3, as DNA: TGTGCCAGTAGTATTAGGACATACACCGGGGAGCTGTTTTTT. The full variable domain, in which reference TRBV19 and TRBJ2-2 provide the parts outside the CDR3, is DGGITQSPKYLFRKEGQNVTLSCEQNLNHDAMYWYRQDPGQGLRLIYYSQIVNDFQKGDIAEGYSVSREKKESFPLTVTSAQKNPTAFYLCASSIRTYTGELFFGEGSRLTVL.

This rearrangement joins TRBV18 to TRBJ2-1, with D possibly TRBD1 on 5 matching bases. Between the trimmed V and J ends, which lost 3 bases and 6 bases, there was a span of 21 bases. The CDR3 consists of 17 residues. Germline V CDR1 and CDR2: KGHSH, LQKENI. The CDR3 protein is CASSPVSQVNRGNEQFF. The CDR3 nucleotides are TGTGCCAGCTCACCTGTTAGTCAGGTTAATAGGGGCAATGAGCAGTTCTTC.

This clone was seen a few times. This chain links TRBV10-3 with TRBJ2-2, with 9 bases fitting TRBD1. Trimming took 2 bases from V and 3 from J; bases not matched to a gene: 4. Germline V gene lookup returns CDR1 ENHRY and CDR2 SYGVKD. This CDR3 comprises 16 residues. This CDR3 reads CAISETQGADTGELFF. The CDR3 DNA reads as TGTGCCATCAGTGAGACACAGGGGGCCGACACCGGGGAGCTGTTTTTT.

This clone has a single count. The chain has TRBV7-2 and TRBJ1-2, with 8 bases fitting TRBD1. J lost 8 bases, V lost 1 base, and 9 bases had no gene match. This CDR3 is built from 15 residues. Looked up from germline, CDR1 is SGHTA and CDR2 is FQGNSA. The CDR3 spells CASSLGIGQGRGYTF. Written as DNA, the CDR3 is TGTGCCAGCAGCTTAGGTATCGGACAGGGCCGCGGCTACACCTTC.

This clone was seen a handful of times. The genes are TRBV19 and TRBJ1-1; D unresolved. V was shortened by 5 bases and J by 5 bases, with 15 bases between the two germline ends. Germline V gene sequence: CDR1 LNHDA, CDR2 SQIVND (reference sequence). The CDR3 is made up of 14 amino acids. The chain's CDR3 is CASSDQVSGTEAFF. The CDR3 nucleotides are TGTGCCAGTAGTGACCAGGTTTCGGGAACTGAAGCTTTCTTT.

The chain links TRBV10-3 to TRBJ1-2; D is uncertain. V shed 2 bases and J shed 5 bases, with 6 bases lying between them. The CDR3 is 12 amino acids. Germline CDR1 reads ENHRY; CDR2 reads SYGVKD. The CDR3 region has the DNA TGTGCCATCAGTGAGACGTCGTATGGCTACACCTTC. It encodes CAISETSYGYTF.

This clone was observed a handful of times. This CDR3 is also generated by other DNA sequences in the sample. The CDR3 loop reads CASSIGGRAYNEQFF. CDR3 sequence (DNA): TGTGCCAGTAGTATAGGGGGGAGGGCTTACAATGAGCAGTTCTTC. The chain recombines TRBV19 with TRBJ2-1; 7 nucleotides align to TRBD2. The CDR3 contains 15 residues. CDR1 and CDR2 (germline): LNHDA, SQIVND (reference sequence). The V gene end was trimmed by 1 base and the J gene end by 4 bases; junction bases not matched to a gene: 4. The whole variable domain, filled in from reference TRBV19 and TRBJ2-1, reads DGGITQSPKYLFRKEGQNVTLSCEQNLNHDAMYWYRQDPGQGLRLIYYSQIVNDFQKGDIAEGYSVSREKKESFPLTVTSAQKNPTAFYLCASSIGGRAYNEQFFGPGTRLTVL.

The V and J genes are TRBV4-1 and TRBJ2-3, with D possibly TRBD2 on 6 matching bases. Germline CDR1 MGHRA, CDR2 YSYEKL. Trimming stripped 4 bases from V and 0 bases from J, with 20 bases between. CDR3 size: 18 residues. CDR3 sequence (DNA): TGCGCCAGCAGCCCCCTACGAGGGGTAGCGGCTAGCACAGATACGCAGTATTTT. Protein sequence: CASSPLRGVAASTDTQYF.

The J gene is TRBJ2-7, the V gene TRBV11-2; D ambiguous. Germline CDR1 and CDR2: SGHAT and FQNNGV. Trimming took 1 base from V and 6 from J, leaving 4 bases between them. This CDR3 has 11 residues. This CDR3 reads CASSLASEQYF. In DNA form, the CDR3 reads TGTGCCAGCAGCTTAGCAAGCGAGCAGTACTTC. The entire variable domain, with the rest obtained from reference TRBV11-2 and TRBJ2-7, is as follows: EAGVAQSPRYKIIEKRQSVAFWCNPISGHATLYWYQQILGQGPKLLIQFQNNGVVDDSQLPKDRFSAERLKGVDSTLKIQPAKLEDSAVYLCASSLASEQYFGPGTRLTVT.